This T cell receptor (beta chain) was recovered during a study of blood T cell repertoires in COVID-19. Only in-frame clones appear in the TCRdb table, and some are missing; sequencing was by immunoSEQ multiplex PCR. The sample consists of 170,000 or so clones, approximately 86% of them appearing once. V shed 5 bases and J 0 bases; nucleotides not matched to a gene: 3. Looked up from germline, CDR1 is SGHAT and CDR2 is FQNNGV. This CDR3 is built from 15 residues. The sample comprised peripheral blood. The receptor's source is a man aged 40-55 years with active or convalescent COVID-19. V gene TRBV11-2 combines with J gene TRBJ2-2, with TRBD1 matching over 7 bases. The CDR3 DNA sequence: TGTGCCAGCAGCGCTGACAGGGCGAACACCGGGGAGCTGTTTTTT. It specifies CASSADRANTGELFF.